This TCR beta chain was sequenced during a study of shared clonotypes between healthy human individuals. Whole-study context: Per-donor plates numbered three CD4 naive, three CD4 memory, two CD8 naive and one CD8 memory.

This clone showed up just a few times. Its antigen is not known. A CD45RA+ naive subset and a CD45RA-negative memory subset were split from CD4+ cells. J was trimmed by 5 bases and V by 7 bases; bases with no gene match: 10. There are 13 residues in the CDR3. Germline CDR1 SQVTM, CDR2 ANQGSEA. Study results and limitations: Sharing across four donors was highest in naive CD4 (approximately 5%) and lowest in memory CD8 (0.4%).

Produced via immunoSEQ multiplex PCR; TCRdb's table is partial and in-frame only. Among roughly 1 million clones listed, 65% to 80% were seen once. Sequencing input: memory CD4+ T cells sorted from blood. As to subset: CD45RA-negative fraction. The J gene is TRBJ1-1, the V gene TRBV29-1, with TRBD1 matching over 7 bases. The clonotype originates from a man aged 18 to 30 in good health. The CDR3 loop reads CSAWTGKGTEAFF. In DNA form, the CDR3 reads TGCAGCGCTTGGACAGGTAAGGGGACTGAAGCTTTCTTT.